This TCR beta chain was identified in a study of cytomegalovirus exposure and HLA in healthy donors. Study information: The same platform was used for the 90 to 150 validation repertoires as for the approximately 730 first-cohort repertoires, as reported in a later analysis.

Study-level results: Generally TCR sequences proved uncommon, though certain public TCRs appeared in numerous donors. Altogether, 164 TCR beta chains were recorded as cytomegalovirus-associated.

In regard to this clone: What it recognizes is unknown.

The repertoire was sequenced with immunoSEQ multiplex PCR; TCRdb's copy has only in-frame clones and lacks some. Among 56,000 or so clones listed, around 94% were seen once. The CDR3 length is 16 residues. Germline-derived CDR1 and CDR2 are MNHNS and SASEGT. V gave up 2 bases and J gave up 3 bases; unmatched junction bases: 1. The specimen sequenced was PBMCs. The rearrangement links TRBV6-1 to TRBJ2-4; TRBD2 agrees at 13 bases. This TCR derives from a man between 18 and 35 years old in good health and CMV-seronegative. The CDR3 region has the DNA TGTGCCAGCAGTGAACGACTAGCGGGAGGCAAAAACATTCAGTACTTC. Protein product: CASSERLAGGKNIQYF.